The 23 T cell receptor beta chains given below trace back to one sample, sequenced in a study of CD8+CD57+ T cells in acquired aplastic anemia. For CDR3 and TCR beta VDJ profiling, genomic DNA was the template used. TCRdb used MiXCR to reprocess the reads, holding one entry per CDR3 protein. The sample has roughly 160,000 distinct CDR3 sequences; over 70% are singletons. Patients selected for sequencing had displayed CD8+CD57+ cell expansion by flow cytometry. The source material was sorted CD4+, CD8+, or CD8+CD57+ T cells (not recorded which) from PBMCs. These TCRs come from a human donor with aplastic anemia.

Turning to this clonotype: This CDR3 fails to terminate in the conserved phenylalanine or tryptophan, so it likely reflects a read error. It is unclear where the CDR3 begins or ends on the DNA, so no DNA is shown, and the CDR3 is as TCRdb lists it. This chain joins TRBV4-1 and TRBJ2-1; TRBD2, as called in the table, went unchecked against the DNA. The CDR3 is 9 amino acids in total, end residues counted. CDR1 is MGHRA, CDR2 YSYEKL, per germline. The CDR3 sequence: CASSQDWTS.

The rearrangement links TRBV7-7 to TRBJ2-1; D not certain. Germline V gene sequence: CDR1 SSHAT, CDR2 FNYEAQ (reference sequence). The CDR3 runs to 13 residues. Trimming removed 4 bases at V and 9 bases at J, with 13 bases between. In DNA, the CDR3 is TGTGCCAGCAGCTCAGTGGTGGGTACTGAGCAGTTCTTC. It encodes CASSSVVGTEQFF. Full variable domain (remainder filled in from reference TRBV7-7 and TRBJ2-1): GAGVSQSPRYKVTKRGQDVTLRCDPISSHATLYWYQQALGQGPEFLTYFNYEAQPDKSGLPSDRFSAERPEGSISTLTIQRTEQRDSAMYRCASSSVVGTEQFFGPGTRLTVL.

The chain uses TRBV7-8 and TRBJ2-2; 9 bases align to TRBD1. CDR1 is SGHVS and CDR2 is FQNEAQ in the germline V gene. The CDR3 length is 18 residues. Losses at the gene ends were 2 bases for V and 5 bases for J; bases not matched to a gene: 12. Here the CDR3 reads CASSLFGGGQGRTGELFF. In nucleotides, the CDR3 is TGTGCCAGCAGCTTATTCGGGGGCGGACAGGGGAGGACCGGGGAGCTGTTTTTT. Full variable domain (rest looked up from reference TRBV7-8 and TRBJ2-2): GAGVSQSPRYKVAKRGQDVALRCDPISGHVSLFWYQQALGQGPEFLTYFQNEAQLDKSGLPSDRFFAERPEGSVSTLKIQRTQQEDSAVYLCASSLFGGGQGRTGELFFGEGSRLTVL.

The chain links TRBV7-2 to TRBJ1-4; D not certain. This CDR3 has 14 residues. Germline CDR1 is SGHTA and CDR2 is FQGNSA. Trimming took off 8 bases at V and 7 bases at J, with 17 bases between the two ends. CDR3 region: CASGLGPGGEKLFF. For the CDR3, the DNA is TGTGCCAGCGGTCTGGGCCCAGGAGGTGAAAAACTGTTTTTT.

V usage is TRBV9 and J usage is TRBJ2-3; 10 nucleotides line up with TRBD2. Per germline, CDR1 SGDLS and CDR2 YYNGEE. This CDR3 is built from 18 residues. Germline trimming cut 4 bases from V and 1 base from J; bases unmatched to any gene: 12. CDR3 coding DNA: TGTGCCAGCAGCCCTACGGGGGGACTAGCGACAGGCACAGATACGCAGTATTTT. Amino acid sequence: CASSPTGGLATGTDTQYF.

On this clonotype: This sequence may be a read error, since a much larger clone differs from it by one base. The rearrangement links TRBV4-1 to TRBJ2-2; possibly TRBD1 or TRBD2 for D (6 bases each). This CDR3 is 13 amino acids long. Germline CDR1 is MGHRA and CDR2 is YSYEKL. CDR3 DNA sequence: TGCGCCGGAAAAGGGGGGAACATCGGGGAGCTGTTTTTT. This codes for CAGKGGNIGELFF.

CDR3 protein: CANRCDRGYNEQFF. CDR3 sequence (DNA): TGTGCCAACCGTTGTGACAGGGGCTACAATGAGCAGTTCTTC. This chain connects TRBV7-4 to TRBJ2-1, with 8 positions matching TRBD1. The CDR3 has 14 amino acids. Trimming took 10 bases from V and 3 from J; bases not matched to a gene: 8. Per the germline V gene, CDR1 is SGHVT and CDR2 is SQSDAQ. Complete variable domain (other parts from reference TRBV7-4 and TRBJ2-1): GAGVSQSPRYKVAKRGRDVALRCDSISGHVTLYWYRQTLGQGSEVLTYSQSDAQRDKSGRPSGRFSAERPERSVSTLKIQRTEQGDSAVYLCANRCDRGYNEQFFGPGTRLTVL.

J is TRBJ2-1 and V is TRBV6-4, with 12 bases matching TRBD1. The CDR3 loop spans 16 amino acids. Germline lookup yields CDR1 MRHNA and CDR2 SNTAGT. V lost 3 bases and J lost 10; bases outside the gene matches: 10. The CDR3 sequence is CASSEDLGQGAGEQFF. The CDR3, as DNA: TGTGCCAGCAGTGAGGACCTGGGACAGGGGGCGGGGGAGCAGTTCTTC.

This clonotype was picked up one time. The chain recombines TRBV20-1 with TRBJ2-5; 7 bases fit TRBD1. The CDR3 runs to 14 residues. Germline-derived CDR1 and CDR2 are DFQATT and SNEGSKA (reference sequence). V dropped 3 bases and J dropped 5; count of bases not matched to a gene: 9. Here the CDR3 DNA reads TGCAGTGCTAGGGTCAGGGGGTTCGGGGAGACCCAGTACTTC. Protein sequence: CSARVRGFGETQYF.

A word on this clonotype: This clone may be a read error of a much larger clone one base away. The gene calls are TRBV10-1 and TRBJ2-5; either TRBD1 or TRBD2 may supply D (5 bases each). Germline CDR1 WNHNN, CDR2 SYGVQD (reference sequence). The CDR3 extends over 15 amino acids. The CDR3 loop is CASSYWGGTPETQYF. The CDR3 region has the DNA TGTGCCAGCAGTTACTGGGGTGGGACCCCAGAGACCCAGTACTTC.

The chain has TRBV20-1 and TRBJ1-4, with D possibly TRBD1 on 6 matching bases. Per germline, CDR1 DFQATT and CDR2 SNEGSKA (reference sequence). V gave up 0 bases and J gave up 5 bases, with 16 bases separating them. CDR3 length: 16 residues. In DNA, the CDR3 is TGCAGTGCTAGAGATCTAATCGGACAGAGGAATGAAAAACTGTTTTTT. Its translation: CSARDLIGQRNEKLFF.

This chain links TRBV29-1 with TRBJ2-5; unclear D gene. This CDR3 is 12 amino acids long. Germline CDR1 reads SQVTM; CDR2 reads ANQGSEA. Deletions cut 3 bases from V and 2 bases from J, with 7 bases between. The CDR3, as DNA: TGCAGCGTTGATGGGATGCAAGAGACCCAGTACTTC. It translates to CSVDGMQETQYF.

The CDR3 sequence is CASSQGANGANEKLFF. Written as DNA, the CDR3 is TGTGCCAGCAGCCAGGGAGCTAATGGGGCTAATGAAAAACTGTTTTTT. The chain recombines TRBV7-2 with TRBJ1-4; tentative D call: TRBD1 (5 bases). This CDR3 region has 16 residues. With 5 bases removed from V and 3 bases from J, the gap between germline ends came to 16 bases. The V gene's germline CDR1 is SGHTA and CDR2 FQGNSA.

The chain uses TRBV19 and TRBJ2-7; D gene unclear. Germline loops: CDR1 LNHDA, CDR2 SQIVND (reference sequence). The CDR3 has 15 residues. Trimming removed 5 bases from V and 0 bases from J, with 14 bases in between. Here the CDR3 DNA reads TGTGCCAGTAGTCCAGGATCAGGACCCTCCTACGAGCAGTACTTC. Its protein is CASSPGSGPSYEQYF.

This clonotype turned up a few times. This chain links TRBV7-3 with TRBJ2-5; D unclear. Germline CDR1 is SGHTA and CDR2 is FQGTGA. The CDR3 length is 13 residues. V was cut by 5 bases and J by 1 base, with 8 bases left in between. The CDR3 here is CASSPHPQETQYF. As DNA, the CDR3 is TGTGCCAGCAGCCCCCACCCCCAAGAGACCCAGTACTTC.

J is TRBJ2-7 and V is TRBV24-1; D remains unclear. Trimming took 0 bases from V and 4 from J, leaving 6 bases between them. The germline CDR1 and CDR2 sequences are KGHDR and SFDVKD. The CDR3 runs 13 residues. The CDR3 loop reads CATSDLQGYEQYF. The CDR3, as DNA: TGTGCCACCAGTGATTTGCAAGGGTACGAGCAGTACTTC.

This rearrangement joins TRBV10-3 to TRBJ1-1; perhaps TRBD1 as D (5 bases). Germline CDR1 is ENHRY and CDR2 is SYGVKD. This CDR3 comprises 11 residues. The germline V and J ends were trimmed by 4 bases and 7 bases, with 7 bases remaining between them. The CDR3 loop is CAISAGYEAFF. For the CDR3, the DNA is TGTGCCATCAGTGCAGGGTATGAAGCTTTCTTT.

The chain joins TRBV5-6 to TRBJ2-5; 7 bases match TRBD2. CDR1 is SGHDT and CDR2 is YYEEEE in the germline V gene. V was clipped by 1 base and J by 1 base; unmatched bases: 4. The CDR3 totals 15 residues. The CDR3 reads CASSLTSEGQETQYF. CDR3 in DNA: TGTGCCAGCAGCTTGACTAGCGAGGGCCAAGAGACCCAGTACTTC.

This chain joins TRBV15 and TRBJ2-7; TRBD2 agrees at 8 bases. This CDR3 is 14 amino acids long. Germline CDR1 and CDR2: LNHNV and YYDKDF (reference sequence). Trimming cost V 5 bases and J 6 bases; bases outside gene matches: 9. CDR3 in amino acids: CATSAGLESGEQYF. The CDR3 DNA reads TGTGCCACCAGCGCGGGACTAGAAAGTGGCGAGCAGTACTTC.

The chain couples TRBV15 to TRBJ2-7; D may be TRBD1 or TRBD2 (5 bases each). The CDR3 has 14 amino acids. Trimming cost V 3 bases and J 12 bases, with 21 bases left between them. Germline values: CDR1 LNHNV, CDR2 YYDKDF (reference sequence). The CDR3 reads CATSSRDGPTRLYF. The CDR3 nucleotides are TGTGCCACCAGCAGTCGGGACGGCCCTACGAGACTGTACTTC.

The rearrangement links TRBV7-9 to TRBJ1-2, with D perhaps TRBD1 (6 bases). This CDR3 spans 13 amino acids. The germline CDR1 and CDR2 sequences are SEHNR and FQNEAQ (reference sequence). V dropped 3 bases and J dropped 7 bases, with 12 bases sitting between them. In DNA, the CDR3 is TGTGCCAGCAGCTTGGGGGCCCTCGGTGGCTACACCTTC. Its translation: CASSLGALGGYTF. The full variable domain, in which reference TRBV7-9 and TRBJ1-2 provide the parts outside the CDR3, is DTGVSQNPRHKITKRGQNVTFRCDPISEHNRLYWYRQTLGQGPEFLTYFQNEAQLEKSRLLSDRFSAERPKGSFSTLEIQRTEQGDSAMYLCASSLGALGGYTFGSGTRLTVV.

This clonotype has just one count. The chain recombines TRBV20-1 with TRBJ2-5; D is undetermined. This CDR3 is built from 13 residues. V was shortened by 3 bases and J by 2 bases, with 10 bases between the two germline ends. CDR1 is DFQATT and CDR2 is SNEGSKA in the germline V gene (reference sequence). CDR3 sequence reads: CSASRSAQETQYF. CDR3 bases: TGCAGTGCTAGTAGGTCAGCTCAAGAGACCCAGTACTTC.

The chain couples TRBV7-2 to TRBJ1-6; a possible D gene is TRBD1 (5 bases). The CDR3 length is 15 residues. V dropped 1 base and J dropped 6 bases, with 10 bases sitting between them. Germline V CDR1 and CDR2: SGHTA, FQGNSA. Here the CDR3 reads CASSLVRGSNSPLHF. CDR3 coding DNA: TGTGCCAGCAGCTTAGTGCGGGGGAGTAATTCACCCCTCCACTTT.